One sample yielded the 8 T cell receptor beta chains listed below, sequenced in a study of blood T cell repertoires in COVID-19. Some clones are missing from TCRdb's copy, which holds only in-frame ones; the method was immunoSEQ multiplex PCR. The sample holds some 150,000 clones, 84% seen once. Material for sequencing was peripheral blood. The receptors derive from a woman in her sixties or seventies with COVID-19, enrolled during active disease.

The J gene is TRBJ1-1, the V gene TRBV27; the match to TRBD1 covers 7 bases. This CDR3 region has 13 residues. Per germline, CDR1 MNHEY and CDR2 SMNVEV (reference sequence). After removal of 8 bases from V and 11 bases from J, the junction contained 14 bases not matched to a gene. Written as DNA, the CDR3 is TGTGCCAGCCGACAGAGGGGGCCCTTTCTGGCTTTCTTT. Its translation is CASRQRGPFLAFF.

This clone was seen more than once but under ten times. This chain uses TRBV7-2 with TRBJ1-1; possibly TRBD1 for D (6 bases). Deletions cut 5 bases from V and 0 bases from J, with 13 bases between. The CDR3 runs 15 residues. Germline V CDR1 and CDR2: SGHTA, FQGNSA. DNA of the CDR3: TGTGCCAGCAGCATCAACAGGGTTTTGAACACTGAAGCTTTCTTT. Amino acid sequence: CASSINRVLNTEAFF.

The CDR3 nucleotides read TGCGCCAGCAGCCAAGAGGGATGGGACTCTAGCACAGATACGCAGTATTTT. Its translation: CASSQEGWDSSTDTQYF. The chain is built from TRBV4-1 and TRBJ2-3; D may be TRBD2 (6 bases). The CDR3 loop spans 17 amino acids. V lost 0 bases and J 0 bases, leaving 13 bases between the germline ends. CDR1 and CDR2 (germline): MGHRA, YSYEKL.

This chain uses TRBV29-1 with TRBJ2-7; tentative D call: TRBD1 (6 bases). The germline gives CDR1 SQVTM, CDR2 ANQGSEA. With 7 bases removed from V and 3 bases from J, the gap between germline ends came to 16 bases. The CDR3 length is 13 residues. CDR3 in DNA: TGCAGCGCAGGCGGTGACAGGCTCTACGAGCAGTACTTC. It translates to CSAGGDRLYEQYF.

The chain joins TRBV5-1 to TRBJ2-3; TRBD2 is a possible D gene (5 bases). The V gene lost 3 bases and the J gene lost 2 bases, with 10 bases spanning the gap. Germline V gene sequence: CDR1 SGHRS, CDR2 YFSETQ. The CDR3 has 14 amino acids. The CDR3 spells CASSWRSNTDTQYF. In nucleotides, the CDR3 is TGCGCCAGCAGCTGGAGGAGTAACACAGATACGCAGTATTTT.

V is TRBV28 and J is TRBJ1-6; D is uncertain. CDR3 length: 19 residues. CDR1 and CDR2 (germline): MDHEN, SYDVKM. V was pared by 1 base and J by 0 bases, with 16 bases between. The CDR3 DNA reads TGTGCCAGCAGTTTATTTTCTGGGTCGGGAACCTCCTATAATTCACCCCTCCACTTT. Protein: CASSLFSGSGTSYNSPLHF. The variable domain in full, with the rest retrieved from reference TRBV28 and TRBJ1-6, is DVKVTQSSRYLVKRTGEKVFLECVQDMDHENMFWYRQDPGLGLRLIYFSYDVKMKEKGDIPEGYSVSREKKERFSLILESASTNQTSMYLCASSLFSGSGTSYNSPLHFGNGTRLTVT.

The chain joins TRBV14 to TRBJ1-1; no definite D call. Germline CDR1 is SGHDN and CDR2 is FVKESK. Between the trimmed V and J ends, which lost 2 bases and 4 bases, there was a span of 11 bases. The CDR3 is made up of 14 amino acids. CDR3 sequence: CASSQRGVGTEAFF. The CDR3 region has the DNA TGTGCCAGCAGCCAACGCGGGGTAGGCACTGAAGCTTTCTTT.

This chain joins TRBV28 and TRBJ1-3; a weak D match, TRBD1 (6 bases). V was shortened by 5 bases and J by 1 base, with 12 bases between the two germline ends. CDR3 length: 15 residues. Germline CDR1 is MDHEN and CDR2 is SYDVKM. The DNA for the CDR3 is TGTGCCAGCAGTCTACCCCAGGGGTCTGGAAACACCATATATTTT. It codes for CASSLPQGSGNTIYF.